These 27 T cell receptor beta chains were all obtained from the same sample, sequenced in a study of T cell repertoires in cytomegalovirus infection. TCRdb called the reads again in MiXCR, with one record for every CDR3 protein. The sample lists more than 650,000 distinct CDR3 sequences; roughly 35% were seen once. The material sequenced was PBMCs. The receptors here all came from a human donor in good health (CMV status not recorded). Some clones in this sample may be carry-over from other donors' samples.

The V gene is TRBV6-2 or TRBV6-3, the J gene TRBJ2-6; D call uncertain. Between the trimmed V and J ends, which lost 5 bases and 3 bases, there was a span of 11 bases. Per germline, CDR1 MNHEY and CDR2 SVGEGT. The CDR3 is made up of 15 amino acids. Written as DNA, the CDR3 is TGTGCCAGCAGTGGTAGGGAACTTGGGGCCAACGTCCTGACTTTC. Encoded protein: CASSGRELGANVLTF.

This clonotype was seen a handful of times. The chain employs TRBV6-5 and TRBJ1-5, with a weak D call TRBD1 (6 bases). V was cut by 6 bases and J by 0 bases, with 15 bases left in between. The germline V gene has CDR1 MNHEY and CDR2 SVGAGI. The length of the CDR3 is 16 residues. The CDR3 region has the DNA TGTGCCAGCAGCCGAGGGGGGGTATATAGCAATCAGCCCCAGCATTTT. It is translated as CASSRGGVYSNQPQHF.

In this sample, this clonotype turned up a few times. The chain employs TRBV6-6 and TRBJ1-1, with D uncertain. V gave up 2 bases and J gave up 1 base, with 5 bases separating them. This CDR3 comprises 13 residues. Germline-derived CDR1 and CDR2 are MNHNY and SVGAGI (reference sequence). The CDR3 sequence: CASSYQWNTEAFF. In DNA form, the CDR3 reads TGTGCCAGCAGTTACCAATGGAACACTGAAGCTTTCTTT.

The chain combines TRBV20-1 with TRBJ2-3; 8 nucleotides match TRBD1. Unmatched junction bases numbered 12, after V lost 3 bases and J lost 7 bases. Germline V gene lookup returns CDR1 DFQATT and CDR2 SNEGSKA (reference sequence). The CDR3 runs to 15 residues. CDR3 residues: CSASFPDGTGNTQYF. The CDR3 bases are TGCAGTGCTAGTTTTCCCGACGGGACAGGTAATACGCAGTATTTT.

This clonotype occurred a few times. V is TRBV6-6 and J is TRBJ1-3; D is uncertain. Germline lookup yields CDR1 MNHNY and CDR2 SVGAGI (reference sequence). The CDR3 runs 13 residues. V dropped 2 bases and J dropped 4 bases, with 6 bases sitting between them. The CDR3 region is CASSYPPGNTIYF. DNA for the CDR3: TGTGCCAGCAGTTACCCCCCCGGAAACACCATATATTTT.

The J gene is TRBJ2-7, the V gene TRBV2; D ambiguous. CDR3 size: 17 residues. With 1 base removed from V and 1 base from J, the gap between germline ends came to 17 bases. Germline lookup yields CDR1 SNHLY and CDR2 FYNNEI. CDR3 protein: CASSEDVWALGSYEQYF. CDR3 DNA sequence: TGTGCCAGCAGTGAAGATGTTTGGGCACTCGGGTCCTACGAGCAGTACTTC.

With respect to this clonotype: The missing conserved phenylalanine or tryptophan at the end of this CDR3 makes a read error likely. The V gene is TRBV6-2 or TRBV6-3, the J gene TRBJ2-5; D is unresolved. Deletions cut 5 bases from V and 5 bases from J, with 12 bases between. Germline assignment: CDR1 MNHEY and CDR2 SVGEGT. The CDR3 is 13 amino acids. CDR3 DNA: TGTGCCAGCAGTCGTAGCTTTGGGGAGACCCAGTACTGC. Translating it yields CASSRSFGETQYC.

The chain carries TRBV28 and TRBJ2-3; D ambiguous. The CDR3 totals 15 residues. V was trimmed by 1 base and J by 1 base, leaving 9 bases between them. The V gene's germline CDR1 is MDHEN and CDR2 SYDVKM. CDR3 in amino acids: CASSLLSSGTDTQYF. CDR3 sequence (DNA): TGTGCCAGCAGTTTATTATCCTCAGGCACAGATACGCAGTATTTT.

This rearrangement joins TRBV10-3 to TRBJ2-6; the match to TRBD1 covers 7 bases. This CDR3 is built from 15 residues. Germline assignment: CDR1 ENHRY and CDR2 SYGVKD. Unmatched junction bases numbered 4, after V lost 6 bases and J lost 2 bases. The DNA of the CDR3 is TGTGCCATCAGATCAGGGGGTACTGGGGCCAACGTCCTGACTTTC. This sequence encodes CAIRSGGTGANVLTF.

To note about this clonotype: Sequence at one end of the junction differs from germline and may be a read error. The gene calls are TRBV27 and TRBJ2-5; a weak D match, TRBD1 (6 bases). From germline, CDR1 is MNHEY and CDR2 SMNVEV (reference sequence). CDR3 size: 13 residues. CDR3 region: CASRRTVQATQYF. Here the CDR3 DNA reads TGTGCCAGCAGGCGGACAGTCCAAGCGACCCAGTACTTC.

The V gene is TRBV19, the J gene TRBJ1-5, with D tentatively TRBD1 (5 bases). V was shortened by 4 bases and J by 7 bases, with 14 bases between the two germline ends. The CDR3 contains 14 residues. CDR1 is LNHDA, CDR2 SQIVND, per germline (reference sequence). The chain's CDR3 is CASSTLLGDQPQHF. CDR3 in DNA: TGTGCCAGTAGTACGCTATTAGGGGACCAGCCCCAGCATTTT.

CDR3 sequence: CASSLEISLYGYTF. CDR3 nucleotides: TGTGCCAGCAGCTTAGAGATCAGCCTCTATGGCTACACCTTC. V gene TRBV7-2 combines with J gene TRBJ1-2; no firm D call. V lost 1 base to trimming and J lost 4 bases, with 10 bases between them. This CDR3 has 14 residues. Germline CDR1 is SGHTA and CDR2 is FQGNSA.

In this sample, this clonotype turned up once. Lacking the conserved final phenylalanine or tryptophan, this CDR3 likely reflects a read error. It is unclear where the CDR3 begins or ends on the DNA, so no DNA is shown, and the CDR3 is as TCRdb lists it. The chain couples TRBV6-1 to TRBJ1-6; the DNA was not used to check the table's D call, TRBD1. From its first to its last residue, the CDR3 has 12 amino acids. Germline values: CDR1 MNHNS, CDR2 SASEGT. This chain's CDR3 is CASSESQGFLWL.

For the CDR3, the DNA is TGCAGTGCCCCCTCCCCCTACGAGCAGTACTTC. The encoded protein is CSAPSPYEQYF. This sequence joins TRBV20-1 and TRBJ2-7; unclear D gene. The germline gives CDR1 DFQATT, CDR2 SNEGSKA (reference sequence). V was clipped by 6 bases and J by 2 bases, with 8 bases between them. The CDR3 extends over 11 amino acids.

In its sample, this clonotype was seen many times. The genes are TRBV19 and TRBJ1-6, with 7 bases matching TRBD1. J gave up 12 bases and V 9 bases, and 11 bases lay outside the gene matches. CDR1 is LNHDA, CDR2 SQIVND, per germline (reference sequence). The CDR3 sequence is 13 residues long. In DNA form, the CDR3 reads TGTGCCAGCCGACAGGGACGTCAGGGACCCCTCCACTTT. Translating gives CASRQGRQGPLHF.

The V call is TRBV28, the J call TRBJ2-7; 15 bases fit TRBD2. Germline lookup yields CDR1 MDHEN and CDR2 SYDVKM. Losses at the gene ends were 4 bases for V and 3 bases for J; bases not matched to a gene: 13. This CDR3 is 19 amino acids long. CDR3 loop: CASSSALGTSGRPFYEQYF. The CDR3, as DNA: TGTGCCAGCAGTTCCGCCCTTGGGACTAGCGGGAGGCCTTTCTACGAGCAGTACTTC.

This chain links TRBV6-5 with TRBJ2-2, with 9 bases fitting TRBD1. This CDR3 has 17 residues. J gave up 4 bases and V 4 bases, and 10 bases lay outside the gene matches. CDR1 MNHEY and CDR2 SVGAGI come from the germline V gene. The CDR3 DNA reads as TGTGCCAGCAGTTTGGCGGGGGACAGGGTGCGCACCGGGGAGCTGTTTTTT. This codes for CASSLAGDRVRTGELFF.

The chain joins TRBV27 to TRBJ2-1, with D perhaps TRBD1 or TRBD2 (5 bases each). The CDR3 runs to 17 residues. Germline-derived CDR1 and CDR2 are MNHEY and SMNVEV (reference sequence). Deletions cut 6 bases from V and 9 bases from J, with 27 bases between. The DNA for the CDR3 is TGTGCCAGCAGCTCATATACTGAGTCCGGGACGGGCGCTGAGCAGTTCTTC. Translation: CASSSYTESGTGAEQFF.

The chain combines TRBV7-8 with TRBJ2-7; TRBD1 matches 8 bases. The V segment lost 5 bases and the J segment 4 bases; nucleotides outside the gene matches: 10. Germline V gene data show CDR1 as SGHVS and CDR2 as FQNEAQ. The CDR3 has 15 amino acids. The chain's CDR3 is CASSTRTGSTYEQYF. CDR3 in DNA: TGTGCCAGCAGCACTCGGACAGGGTCAACATACGAGCAGTACTTC.

This clonotype was detected only once. This chain uses TRBV19 with TRBJ2-2; D tentatively reads TRBD1 or TRBD2 (6 bases each). The CDR3 runs 17 residues. CDR1 is LNHDA, CDR2 SQIVND, per germline (reference sequence). Trimming removed 5 bases at V and 1 base at J, with 17 bases between. In DNA form, the CDR3 reads TGTGCCAGTAGTTGGACTGGGGGGCAGAGGAACACCGGGGAGCTGTTTTTT. This sequence encodes CASSWTGGQRNTGELFF.

The chain carries TRBV2 and TRBJ1-5; D call uncertain. Germline V CDR1 and CDR2: SNHLY, FYNNEI. The length of the CDR3 is 15 residues. Trimming took 1 base from V and 7 from J, leaving 14 bases between them. The CDR3 loop is CASSEGPDDVQPQHF. CDR3 nucleotides: TGTGCCAGCAGTGAAGGACCCGACGATGTGCAGCCCCAGCATTTT.

CDR3 coding DNA: TGTGCCAGCGTACGGGGGGGCAATTCACCCCTCCACTTT. Protein: CASVRGGNSPLHF. The rearrangement links TRBV28 to TRBJ1-6; weak D call: TRBD1 (6 bases). The V end was cut by 8 bases, the J end by 7 bases, with 12 bases between. There are 13 residues in the CDR3. Germline CDR1 is MDHEN and CDR2 is SYDVKM.

V and J are TRBV20-1 and TRBJ1-2, with 7 bases identical to TRBD1. The junction had 16 bases not matched to a gene; V was cut back by 5 bases and J by 4 bases. The CDR3 length is 16 residues. Looked up from germline, CDR1 is DFQATT and CDR2 is SNEGSKA (reference sequence). CDR3 in DNA: TGCAGTGCTCGTTATTGGGACAGAGGGTTCATCTATGGCTACACCTTC. Residues: CSARYWDRGFIYGYTF.

This clonotype was counted only a few times. This chain uses TRBV30 with TRBJ1-1; D ambiguous. Germline loops: CDR1 GTSNPN, CDR2 SVGIG (reference sequence). The CDR3 totals 13 residues. Trimming pared 0 bases from V and 1 base from J, leaving 6 bases between. The CDR3 spells CAWSVARNTEAFF. The DNA for the CDR3 is TGTGCCTGGAGTGTAGCCAGGAACACTGAAGCTTTCTTT.

V usage is TRBV5-1 and J usage is TRBJ1-1; D is possibly TRBD1 (6 bases). V lost 1 base, J lost 1 base, and 14 bases lay in between. Germline V gives CDR1 SGHRS, CDR2 YFSETQ. This CDR3 spans 16 amino acids. DNA of the CDR3: TGCGCCAGCAGCTTGCATTCCCAGGGGAAGAACACTGAAGCTTTCTTT. It yields the protein CASSLHSQGKNTEAFF.

This clonotype turned up a few times. The chain uses TRBV12-3 or TRBV12-4 and TRBJ2-1; TRBD1 agrees at 7 bases. CDR3 length: 15 residues. Trimming removed 7 bases from V and 8 bases from J; junction bases left unmatched: 14. CDR3 in amino acids: CASTPGTATFDEQFF. CDR3 sequence (DNA): TGTGCCAGCACCCCCGGGACAGCGACCTTCGATGAGCAGTTCTTC.

This rearrangement joins TRBV4-1 to TRBJ2-7; a possible D gene is TRBD1 (7 bases). The CDR3 consists of 16 residues. CDR1 MGHRA and CDR2 YSYEKL come from the germline V gene. Trimming took 5 bases from V and 0 from J, leaving 17 bases between them. The CDR3 coding sequence is TGCGCCAGCAGCTTTCAGGCGGGACAGATCTCCTACGAGCAGTACTTC. Translation: CASSFQAGQISYEQYF.